The clone carrying this T cell receptor (beta chain) is a singleton in its sample. Its antigen remains unknown. This entry belongs to a study of blood T cells in healthy people across ages. Study-wide findings and caveats: Both naive CD4+ cell counts and diversity were greater in long-lived donors than in aged donors.

Germline CDR1 and CDR2: SGHDT and YYEEEE. V lost 1 base to trimming and J lost 5 bases, with 19 bases between them. This CDR3 contains 16 residues. With a J-beta primer mix and a sample-barcoded 5' primer, a second PCR ran about 6 to 11 cycles. A minimum of 2.5 million CDR3-containing paired-end reads was obtained for each sample. TCRdb used MiXCR to reprocess the 5' RACE reads, holding one entry per CDR3 protein. Here the sample spans about 540,000 distinct CDR3 sequences, approximately 25% being singletons. The sample was also linked to a second study, of T cells of mothers and their children. This second study notes: Samples were provided by three healthy Caucasian mothers and their six children.

The chain combines TRBV5-6 with TRBJ2-7; a possible D gene is TRBD1 (5 bases). This sequence was found in a boy between 10 and 17 years old in good health. Sequences were obtained from blood. The CDR3 protein is CASSLRRPGRFHEQYF. DNA for the CDR3: TGTGCCAGCAGCTTGAGGCGGCCAGGGCGTTTCCACGAGCAGTACTTC.